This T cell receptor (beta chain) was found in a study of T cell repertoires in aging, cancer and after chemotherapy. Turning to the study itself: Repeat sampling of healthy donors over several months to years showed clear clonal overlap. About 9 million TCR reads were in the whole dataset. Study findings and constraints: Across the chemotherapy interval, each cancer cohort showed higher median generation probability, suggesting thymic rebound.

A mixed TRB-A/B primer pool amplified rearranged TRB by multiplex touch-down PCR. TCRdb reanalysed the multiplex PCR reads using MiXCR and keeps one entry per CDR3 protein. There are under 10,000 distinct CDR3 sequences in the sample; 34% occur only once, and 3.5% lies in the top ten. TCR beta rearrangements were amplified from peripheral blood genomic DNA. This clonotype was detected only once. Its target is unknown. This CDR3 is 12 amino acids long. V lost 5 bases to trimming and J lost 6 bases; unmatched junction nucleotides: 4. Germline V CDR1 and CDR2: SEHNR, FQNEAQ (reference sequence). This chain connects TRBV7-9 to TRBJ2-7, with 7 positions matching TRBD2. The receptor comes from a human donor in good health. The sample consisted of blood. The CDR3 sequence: CASSGGRGEQYF. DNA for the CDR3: TGTGCCAGCAGCGGGGGGAGGGGCGAGCAGTACTTC.